The entry below gives a single T cell receptor beta chain sequence along with its context. This clonotype came up many times. What this receptor recognizes is not known. No much larger clone exists at a distance of one base, and base qualities are not known. CDR1 and CDR2, looked up from the germline V gene, are SGHTA and FQGNSA. V ends up 5 bases short and J 8 bases short, with an unmatched junction base count of 5. The cysteine opens and the phenylalanine closes a CDR3 of 14 amino acids. Just CDR3 DNA is preserved here, 42 bases in frame from base 1. This sample was included in a study of T cells in Graves' hyperthyroidism and ophthalmopathy (dated by TCRdb to the late 2010s). Study-level background: Peripheral blood was collected at initial diagnosis, before any treatment. To identify TCR V-J signatures that set the groups apart, the researchers used a discovery cohort of about a hundred patients, made up of 43 with Graves' ophthalmopathy and around 58 with stable Graves' hyperthyroidism. Prospective prediction of ophthalmopathy was tested in an independent validation cohort consisting of about 20 hyperthyroidism patients and some 16 patients who later progressed to ophthalmopathy. The roughly 91 discovery patients were randomly divided into training and test sets at a 7:3 ratio. In addition, the study compared T-cell repertoires in thyroid tissue and in blood from over 5 Graves' hyperthyroidism patients. After blood sampling, hyperthyroidism patients were treated with methimazole at a starting dose of 30 mg daily, and ophthalmopathy patients were treated with high-dose intravenous methylprednisolone. TCR Vbeta CDR3 sequencing of 135 peripheral blood samples (over 40 ophthalmopathy, about 74 hyperthyroidism and approximately 17 progressor patients) is reported in the paper. Paper-wide results and their limitations: In cross-validation, a model built on a 13 V-J signature told ophthalmopathy apart from stable hyperthyroidism with less than 90% sensitivity and approximately 81% specificity, and in testing the same model reached 80%/75%. Most expanded thyroid clonotypes (frequency above 0.001) were also detected in blood, a finding suggesting that blood repertoires may reflect thyroid immune responses. In validation, the model predicted progression to ophthalmopathy with 65% to 71% sensitivity and around 72% specificity, a median of about 6.7 months before onset. Sample size was not statistically predetermined, and blinding of investigators to group allocation was not performed.

Stable Graves' hyperthyroidism was defined as the absence of progression to ophthalmopathy over 18 months of follow-up. The hyperthyroidism patients were between 18 and 65 years old and newly diagnosed, with a disease duration of less than 2 months. The study excluded patients with uncontrolled infections, other autoimmune diseases, pregnancy or lactation. Clinical symptoms, serum thyroxine and TRAb, thyroid ultrasound, and orbital computed tomography formed the basis for the diagnoses. Ficoll-Paque density gradient centrifugation was used to isolate PBMCs from about 10 ml of fresh peripheral blood. Trizol reagent was used to extract total RNA, and RNA quality was then checked on an Agilent 2100 Bioanalyzer. The TCR beta CDR3 regions were amplified from RNA transcripts. For the first round of RT-PCR on the TCR CDR3, the HTBI primer set was used together with the Qiagen OneStep RT-PCR kit. The libraries were constructed in a second round of multiplex PCR and then size-selected and purified. Sequencing of the libraries was done on an Illumina HiSeq2000 using paired-end 100 bp reads. On the authors' methods: SOAPnuke was used to process the raw data, throwing out any read that contained adapters or uncalled bases, had a mean Phred below 15, or lacked an exact constant-primer or identifier match. COPE v1.2.5 was used to merge high-quality paired reads, and clonotypes were defined as unique nucleotide sequences. MiTCR v1.1 was used to align clonotypes to the IMGT TRBV, TRBD and TRBJ reference segments. Only V-J combinations with frequency above 0.0001, covering 99.2% of repertoires, were analysed. The TCS score was defined as the ratio of F50 (clonal expansion) to E x V (chaos), calculated using BLOSUM62-based TCRdist between CDR3 peptides within each V-J. Welch's t-statistics and random forest reduced fewer than 600 V-J features to 13, which were used in a naive Bayes classifier (R e1071). In TCRdb, the public reads were trimmed at Q25 with fastp and aligned with MiXCR, with productive beta chains retained. Rows matching on CDR3 protein sequence are summarized as one entry with the most common DNA and genes. V and J calls and clone size were set by TCRdb, not the authors. The sample table contains about 720,000 distinct CDR3 sequences; only one count was recorded for about 16% of them. In total, the top ten clones hold under 9.5% of the sample.

The material sequenced was blood. This TCR came from a young man with Graves' hyperthyroidism. This sequence uses TRBV7-2 and TRBJ1-4; 10 central nucleotides agree with TRBD1. The CDR3 has the sequence CASSAGQGWEKLFF. The base sequence is TGTGCCAGCAGCGCGGGACAGGGGTGGGAAAAACTGTTTTTT.